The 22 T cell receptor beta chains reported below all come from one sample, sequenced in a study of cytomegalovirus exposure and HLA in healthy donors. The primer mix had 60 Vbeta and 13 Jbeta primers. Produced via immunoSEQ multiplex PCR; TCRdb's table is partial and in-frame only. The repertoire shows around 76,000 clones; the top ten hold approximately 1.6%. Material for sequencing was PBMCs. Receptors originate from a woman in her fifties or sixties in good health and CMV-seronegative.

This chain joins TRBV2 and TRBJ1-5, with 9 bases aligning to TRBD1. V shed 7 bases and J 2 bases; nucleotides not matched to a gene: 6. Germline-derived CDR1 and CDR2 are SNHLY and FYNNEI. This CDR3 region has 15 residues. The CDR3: CASNDGQGRNQPQHF. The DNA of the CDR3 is TGTGCCAGCAATGACGGACAGGGGCGCAATCAGCCCCAGCATTTT.

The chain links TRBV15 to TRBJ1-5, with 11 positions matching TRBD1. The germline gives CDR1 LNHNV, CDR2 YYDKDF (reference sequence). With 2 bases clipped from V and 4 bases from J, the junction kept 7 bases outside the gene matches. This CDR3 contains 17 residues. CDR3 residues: CATSRRTGGLGNQPQHF. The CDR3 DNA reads TGTGCCACCAGCAGAAGGACAGGGGGCTTGGGGAATCAGCCCCAGCATTTT.

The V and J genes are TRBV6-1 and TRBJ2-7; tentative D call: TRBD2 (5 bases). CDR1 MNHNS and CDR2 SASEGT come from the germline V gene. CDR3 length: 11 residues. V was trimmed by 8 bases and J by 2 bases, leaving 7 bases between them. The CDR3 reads CASRRTYEQYF. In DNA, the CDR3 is TGTGCCAGCCGGAGGACCTACGAGCAGTACTTC.

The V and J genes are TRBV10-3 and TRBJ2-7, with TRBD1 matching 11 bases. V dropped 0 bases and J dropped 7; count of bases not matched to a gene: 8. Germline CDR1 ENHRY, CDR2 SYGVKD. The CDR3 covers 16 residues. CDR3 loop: CAISESGTGGRGEQYF. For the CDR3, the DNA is TGTGCCATCAGTGAGTCGGGGACAGGGGGAAGGGGAGAGCAGTACTTC.

Here the CDR3 reads CASSPYPPRDSFLEQYF. In nucleotides, the CDR3 is TGTGCCAGTAGCCCATATCCCCCACGGGACTCATTCCTCGAGCAGTACTTC. V gene TRBV19 combines with J gene TRBJ2-7; possible D gene TRBD2, 6 bases. Germline-derived CDR1 and CDR2 are LNHDA and SQIVND (reference sequence). The CDR3 runs to 17 residues. V dropped 6 bases and J dropped 6 bases, with 27 bases sitting between them.

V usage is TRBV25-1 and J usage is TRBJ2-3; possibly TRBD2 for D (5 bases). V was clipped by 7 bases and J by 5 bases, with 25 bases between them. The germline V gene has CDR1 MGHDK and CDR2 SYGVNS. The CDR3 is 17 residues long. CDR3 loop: CASTPDGAGSVLDTQYF. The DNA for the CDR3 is TGTGCCAGCACCCCTGACGGTGCGGGCTCCGTGTTAGATACGCAGTATTTT.

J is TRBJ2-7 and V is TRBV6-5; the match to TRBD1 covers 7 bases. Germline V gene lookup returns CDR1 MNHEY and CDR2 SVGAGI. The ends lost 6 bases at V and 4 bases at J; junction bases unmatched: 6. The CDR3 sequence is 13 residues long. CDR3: CASSPGTVYEQYF. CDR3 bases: TGTGCCAGCAGCCCCGGGACAGTATACGAGCAGTACTTC.

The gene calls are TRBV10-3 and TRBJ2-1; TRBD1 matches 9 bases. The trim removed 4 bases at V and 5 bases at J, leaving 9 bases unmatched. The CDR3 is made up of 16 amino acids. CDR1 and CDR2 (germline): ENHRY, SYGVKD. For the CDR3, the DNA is TGTGCCATCAGTGGTCCCCGGGACAGGGAAGACAATGAGCAGTTCTTC. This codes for CAISGPRDREDNEQFF.

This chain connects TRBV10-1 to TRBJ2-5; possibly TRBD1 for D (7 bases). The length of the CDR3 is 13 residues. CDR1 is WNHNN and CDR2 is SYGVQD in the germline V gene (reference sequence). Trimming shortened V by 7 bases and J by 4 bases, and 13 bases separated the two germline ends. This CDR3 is CASKAQGGETQYF. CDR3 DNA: TGCGCCAGCAAGGCTCAGGGGGGAGAGACCCAGTACTTC.

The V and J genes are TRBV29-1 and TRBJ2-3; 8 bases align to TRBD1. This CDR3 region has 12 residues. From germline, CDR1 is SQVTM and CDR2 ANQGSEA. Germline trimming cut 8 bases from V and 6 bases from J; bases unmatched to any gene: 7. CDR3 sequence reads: CSLGQGRDTQYF. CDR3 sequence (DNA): TGCAGCTTAGGACAGGGCAGGGATACGCAGTATTTT.

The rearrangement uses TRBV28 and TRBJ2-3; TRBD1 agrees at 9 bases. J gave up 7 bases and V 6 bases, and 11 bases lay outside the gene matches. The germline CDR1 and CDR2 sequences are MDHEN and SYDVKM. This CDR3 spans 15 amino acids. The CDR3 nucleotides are TGTGCCAGCAGCCTGGGACAGGGTGACAGGAATACGCAGTATTTT. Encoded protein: CASSLGQGDRNTQYF.

The CDR3 DNA reads TGTGCCAGCAGCCCCCGACAGGGTTTTTTGCAAGAGACCCAGTACTTC. It yields the protein CASSPRQGFLQETQYF. V is TRBV28 and J is TRBJ2-5; TRBD1 matches 7 bases. Trimming at V came to 6 bases and at J to 2 bases, leaving 12 bases not matched to a gene. Germline lookup yields CDR1 MDHEN and CDR2 SYDVKM. The length of the CDR3 is 16 residues.

The CDR3 nucleotides are TGTGCCAGCAGCTCGACCACTGTCAGGAATCTTCTAAACACTGAAGCTTTCTTT. Residues: CASSSTTVRNLLNTEAFF. This chain uses TRBV11-2 with TRBJ1-1; no firm D call. Trimming stripped 4 bases from V and 2 bases from J, with 23 bases between. The V gene's germline CDR1 is SGHAT and CDR2 FQNNGV. The CDR3 loop spans 18 amino acids.

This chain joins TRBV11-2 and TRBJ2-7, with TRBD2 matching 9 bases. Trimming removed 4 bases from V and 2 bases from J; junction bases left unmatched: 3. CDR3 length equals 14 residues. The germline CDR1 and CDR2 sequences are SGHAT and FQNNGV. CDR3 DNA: TGTGCCAGCAGCTCTTCTAGCGGGGCCTACGAGCAGTACTTC. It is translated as CASSSSSGAYEQYF. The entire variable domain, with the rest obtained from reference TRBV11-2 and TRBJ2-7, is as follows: EAGVAQSPRYKIIEKRQSVAFWCNPISGHATLYWYQQILGQGPKLLIQFQNNGVVDDSQLPKDRFSAERLKGVDSTLKIQPAKLEDSAVYLCASSSSSGAYEQYFGPGTRLTVT.

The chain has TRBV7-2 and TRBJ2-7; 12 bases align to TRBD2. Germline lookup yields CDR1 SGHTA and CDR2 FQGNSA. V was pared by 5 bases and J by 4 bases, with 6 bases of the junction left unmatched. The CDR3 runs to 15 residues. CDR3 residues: CASSLLAGGNYEQYF. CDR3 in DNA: TGTGCCAGCAGCCTTCTAGCGGGAGGGAATTACGAGCAGTACTTC.

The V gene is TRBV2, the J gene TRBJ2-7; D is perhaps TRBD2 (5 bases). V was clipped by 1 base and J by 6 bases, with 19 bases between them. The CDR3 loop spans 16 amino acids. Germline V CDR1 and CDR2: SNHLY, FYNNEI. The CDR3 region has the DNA TGTGCCAGCAGTGAAGTGACTGGACGGCGACGGGGCGAGCAGTACTTC. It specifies CASSEVTGRRRGEQYF.

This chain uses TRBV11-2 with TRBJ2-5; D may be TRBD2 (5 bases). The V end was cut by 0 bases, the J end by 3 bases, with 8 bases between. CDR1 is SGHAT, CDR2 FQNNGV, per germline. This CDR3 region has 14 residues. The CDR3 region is CASSLDGRKETQYF. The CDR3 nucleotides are TGTGCCAGCAGCTTAGATGGGAGAAAAGAGACCCAGTACTTC. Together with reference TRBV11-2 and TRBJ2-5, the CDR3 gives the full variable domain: EAGVAQSPRYKIIEKRQSVAFWCNPISGHATLYWYQQILGQGPKLLIQFQNNGVVDDSQLPKDRFSAERLKGVDSTLKIQPAKLEDSAVYLCASSLDGRKETQYFGPGTRLLVL.

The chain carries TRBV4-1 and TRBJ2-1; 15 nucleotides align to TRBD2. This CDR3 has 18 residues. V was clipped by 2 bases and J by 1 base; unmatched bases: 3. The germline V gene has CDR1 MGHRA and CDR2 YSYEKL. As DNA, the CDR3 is TGCGCCAGCAGCCAACCGGGACTAGCGGGAGGATCCTACAATGAGCAGTTCTTC. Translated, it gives CASSQPGLAGGSYNEQFF.

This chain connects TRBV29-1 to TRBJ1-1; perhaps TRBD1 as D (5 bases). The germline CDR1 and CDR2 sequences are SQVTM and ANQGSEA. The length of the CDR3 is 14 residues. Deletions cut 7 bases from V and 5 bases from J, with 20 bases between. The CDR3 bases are TGCAGCGCCACACCCCGGGTCAGGGCTACTGAAGCTTTCTTT. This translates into CSATPRVRATEAFF.

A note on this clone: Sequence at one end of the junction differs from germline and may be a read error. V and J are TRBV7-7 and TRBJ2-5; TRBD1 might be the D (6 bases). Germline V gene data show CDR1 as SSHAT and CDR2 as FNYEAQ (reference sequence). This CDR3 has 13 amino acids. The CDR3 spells CASKQGNQETQYF. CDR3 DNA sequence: TGTGCTAGCAAACAGGGTAACCAAGAGACCCAGTACTTC.

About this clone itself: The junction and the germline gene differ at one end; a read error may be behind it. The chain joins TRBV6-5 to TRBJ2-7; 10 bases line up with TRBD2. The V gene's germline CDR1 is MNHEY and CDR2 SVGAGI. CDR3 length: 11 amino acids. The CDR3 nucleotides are TGCACTAGCGGGGATTTCTACGAGCAGTACTTC. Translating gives CTSGDFYEQYF.

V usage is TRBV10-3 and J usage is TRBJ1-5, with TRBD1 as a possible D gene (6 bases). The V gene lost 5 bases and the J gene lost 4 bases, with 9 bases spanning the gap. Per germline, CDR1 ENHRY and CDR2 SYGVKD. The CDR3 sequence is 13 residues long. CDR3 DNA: TGTGCCATCAGTTACAGGGTAAATCAGCCCCAGCATTTT. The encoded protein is CAISYRVNQPQHF.